Listed below are T cell receptor beta chains from one sample, sequenced in a study of beta chain features in type 1 diabetes. Sequencing used immunoSEQ multiplex PCR; TCRdb keeps in-frame clones, though not all of them. The sample lists about 900,000 clones, 15% to 20% occurring once. Specimen: naive CD4+ T cells from blood. Source of these receptors: a young woman in good health. Each CDR3 is given with its conserved first and last residue. Fields, in order: D gene, J gene, V gene, CDR3 protein. A D gene is named only where the DNA matches it firmly.

>TRBD2|TRBJ2-5|TRBV7-8
CASSLVSAGVGLETQYF
>TRBD2|TRBJ2-3|TRBV18
CASSPRLAGELTDTQYF
>.|TRBJ2-1|TRBV7-8
CASPPGGSPSYNEQFF
>TRBD2|TRBJ2-4|TRBV28
CASSPGLAKNIQYF
>.|TRBJ2-2|TRBV9
CASSPRGAGQATGELFF
>TRBD1|TRBJ2-3|TRBV7-3
CASSFDRGTQYF
>.|TRBJ1-2|TRBV6-6
CASLPAQGGYTF
>.|TRBJ2-1|TRBV7-2
CASSLAGSWGEQFF
>.|TRBJ2-3|TRBV14
CASSPRRADTQYF
>.|TRBJ2-5|TRBV18
CASSPGREETQYF
>.|TRBJ2-7|TRBV5-1
CASSPGGGEQYF
>.|TRBJ2-3|TRBV4-3
CASSQDYSLQADTQYF
>.|TRBJ1-1|TRBV4-2
CASSQGEGLDTEAFF
>.|TRBJ1-5|TRBV6-6
CASNTRSNQPQHF
>.|TRBJ1-1|TRBV7-2
CASSLVHNEAFF
>TRBD2|TRBJ2-5|TRBV4-2
CASSQPSGRKQETQYF
>.|TRBJ2-7|TRBV28
CASSWASYEQYF
>TRBD2|TRBJ2-7|TRBV7-2
CASSQDQSGSNKEQYF
>TRBD1|TRBJ2-5|TRBV9
CASSVGGGPPKARVGQYF
>TRBD1|TRBJ2-1|TRBV11-2
CASSSSGQGDGPYNEQFF